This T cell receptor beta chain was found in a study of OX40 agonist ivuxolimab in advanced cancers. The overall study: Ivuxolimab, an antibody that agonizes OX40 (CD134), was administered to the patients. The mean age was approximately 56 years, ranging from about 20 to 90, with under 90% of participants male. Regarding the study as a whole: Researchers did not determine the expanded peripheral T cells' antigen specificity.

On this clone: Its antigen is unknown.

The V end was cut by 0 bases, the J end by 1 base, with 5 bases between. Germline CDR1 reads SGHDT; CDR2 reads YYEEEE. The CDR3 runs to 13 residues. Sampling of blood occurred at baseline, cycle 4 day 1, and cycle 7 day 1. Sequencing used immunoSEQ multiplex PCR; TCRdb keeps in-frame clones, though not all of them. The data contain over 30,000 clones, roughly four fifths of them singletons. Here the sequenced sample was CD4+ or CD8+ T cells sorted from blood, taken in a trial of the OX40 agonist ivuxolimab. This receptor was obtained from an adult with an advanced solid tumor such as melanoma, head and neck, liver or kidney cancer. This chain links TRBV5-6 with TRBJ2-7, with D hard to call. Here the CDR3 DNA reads TGTGCCAGCAGCTTGGGCAGATCCTACGAGCAGTACTTC. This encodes CASSLGRSYEQYF.